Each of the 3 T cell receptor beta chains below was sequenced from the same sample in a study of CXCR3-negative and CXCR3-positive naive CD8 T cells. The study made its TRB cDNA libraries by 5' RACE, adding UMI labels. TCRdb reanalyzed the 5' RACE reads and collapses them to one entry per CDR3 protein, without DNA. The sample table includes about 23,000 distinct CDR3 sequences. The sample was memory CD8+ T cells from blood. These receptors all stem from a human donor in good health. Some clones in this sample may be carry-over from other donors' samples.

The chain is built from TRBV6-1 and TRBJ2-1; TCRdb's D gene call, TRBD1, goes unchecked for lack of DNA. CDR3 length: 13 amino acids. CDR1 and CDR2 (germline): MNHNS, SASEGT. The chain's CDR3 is CASSGDTYNEQFF.

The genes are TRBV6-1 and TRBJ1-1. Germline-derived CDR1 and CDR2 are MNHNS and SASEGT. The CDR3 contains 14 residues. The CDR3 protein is CASSEADTNTEAFF.

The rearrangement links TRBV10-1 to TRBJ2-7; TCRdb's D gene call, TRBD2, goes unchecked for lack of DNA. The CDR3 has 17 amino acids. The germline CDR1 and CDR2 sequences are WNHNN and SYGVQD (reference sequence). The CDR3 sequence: CASSERLAGGPSYEQYF.